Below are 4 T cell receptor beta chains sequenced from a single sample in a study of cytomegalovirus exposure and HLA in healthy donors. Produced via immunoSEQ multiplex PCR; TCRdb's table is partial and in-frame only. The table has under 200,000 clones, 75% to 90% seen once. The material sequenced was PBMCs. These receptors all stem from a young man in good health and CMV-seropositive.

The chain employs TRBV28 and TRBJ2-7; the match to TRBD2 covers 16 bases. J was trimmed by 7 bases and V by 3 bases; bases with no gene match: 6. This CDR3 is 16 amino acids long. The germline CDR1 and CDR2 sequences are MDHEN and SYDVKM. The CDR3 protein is CASSFGTSGREREQYF. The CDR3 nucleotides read TGTGCCAGCAGTTTCGGGACTAGCGGGAGGGAAAGAGAGCAGTACTTC.

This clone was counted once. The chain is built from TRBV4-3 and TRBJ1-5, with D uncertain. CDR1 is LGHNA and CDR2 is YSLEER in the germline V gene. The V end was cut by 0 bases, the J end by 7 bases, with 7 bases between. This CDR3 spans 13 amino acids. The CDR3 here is CASSQDLRQPQHF. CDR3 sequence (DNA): TGCGCCAGCAGCCAAGATCTCAGGCAGCCCCAGCATTTT.

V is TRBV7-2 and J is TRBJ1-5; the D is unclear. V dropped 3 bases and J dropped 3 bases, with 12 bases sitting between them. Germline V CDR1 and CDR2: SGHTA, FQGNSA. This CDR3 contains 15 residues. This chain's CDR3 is CASSLWSGDNQPQHF. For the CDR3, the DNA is TGTGCCAGCAGCTTGTGGTCCGGAGACAATCAGCCCCAGCATTTT.

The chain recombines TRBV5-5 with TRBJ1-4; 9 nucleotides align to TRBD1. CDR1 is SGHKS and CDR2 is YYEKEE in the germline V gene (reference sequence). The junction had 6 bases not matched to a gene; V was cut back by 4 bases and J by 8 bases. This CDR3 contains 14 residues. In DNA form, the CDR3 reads TGTGCCAGCAGCAGAGAACAGGGGGCAGAAAAACTGTTTTTT. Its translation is CASSREQGAEKLFF.